Detailed here is one T cell receptor (beta chain). Its target is unknown. Deep was the level used in running the assay. Sequenced by immunoSEQ multiplex PCR; TCRdb stores in-frame clones only, minus some. The table includes over 95,000 clones, 68% detected once. Per germline, CDR1 SGDLS and CDR2 YYNGEE. The V gene lost 3 bases and the J gene lost 5 bases, with 20 bases spanning the gap. The CDR3 length is 16 residues. Adult Caucasians living in Nashville, Tennessee made up all of the donors. The data are from a study of shared clonotypes between healthy human individuals. Findings and limits, study-wide: Non-shared clonotypes had lower generation probabilities than clonotypes shared by all four sorted-subset donors.

Material: memory CD8+ T cells sorted from blood. Subset here: CD45RO+ cells pooled with CCR7-negative TemRA cells. This receptor was identified in a woman under 40 in good health. V and J are TRBV9 and TRBJ1-2, with D possibly being TRBD1 (6 bases). CDR3 residues: CASSGWRGAVVYGYTF. The CDR3 DNA is TGTGCCAGCAGCGGATGGAGGGGGGCGGTGGTTTATGGCTACACCTTC.